These 8 T cell receptor beta chains share one sample of origin, sequenced in a study of technical replicates of blood from a handful of donors. Here immunoSEQ multiplex PCR was the method, and the copy in TCRdb shows in-frame clones only, minus some. The sample lists 55,000 to 70,000 clones, 70% to 90% occurring once. The source material was PBMCs. Receptor source: a human donor in good health. Some clones in this sample may be carry-over from other donors' samples.

The V and J genes are TRBV30 and TRBJ2-6; 7 bases align to TRBD2. J was trimmed by 4 bases and V by 2 bases; bases with no gene match: 8. This CDR3 has 16 residues. From germline, CDR1 is GTSNPN and CDR2 SVGIG (reference sequence). The CDR3 loop is CAWSPYAGVGANVLTF. In DNA form, the CDR3 reads TGTGCCTGGAGTCCATACGCGGGGGTGGGGGCCAACGTCCTGACTTTC.

The chain couples TRBV7-9 to TRBJ2-7; 9 bases line up with TRBD2. The germline CDR1 and CDR2 sequences are SEHNR and FQNEAQ (reference sequence). Trimming took 1 base from V and 3 from J; bases not matched to a gene: 7. The CDR3 totals 16 residues. CDR3: CASSLGSGGTVYEQYF. The CDR3 coding sequence is TGTGCCAGCAGCTTAGGGAGCGGGGGGACTGTCTACGAGCAGTACTTC.

V and J are TRBV7-6 and TRBJ2-1; TRBD1 matches 8 bases. V was pared by 5 bases and J by 12 bases, with 12 bases of the junction left unmatched. CDR3 length: 14 residues. CDR1 SGHVS and CDR2 FNYEAQ come from the germline V gene. CDR3 protein: CASSNRGELVGQFF. The CDR3 nucleotides are TGTGCCAGCAGCAACAGGGGGGAGTTGGTCGGGCAGTTCTTC.

This chain joins TRBV19 and TRBJ1-1; 8 nucleotides align to TRBD1. The germline CDR1 and CDR2 sequences are LNHDA and SQIVND (reference sequence). The CDR3 contains 13 residues. Trimming cost V 5 bases and J 4 bases; bases outside gene matches: 3. CDR3 sequence (DNA): TGTGCCAGTAGTCCGCAGGGGGCCACTGAAGCTTTCTTT. It yields the protein CASSPQGATEAFF.

The J gene is TRBJ2-1, the V gene TRBV11-3, with 7 bases matching TRBD2. Germline CDR1 SGHNT, CDR2 YENEEA. CDR3 length: 15 amino acids. V lost 4 bases, J lost 4 bases, and 7 bases stayed unmatched. For the CDR3, the DNA is TGTGCCAGCAGCTCCTCCGGGACTACATACAATGAGCAGTTCTTC. Its translation: CASSSSGTTYNEQFF.

The J gene is TRBJ1-1, the V gene TRBV18, with D perhaps TRBD1 (6 bases). Trimming stripped 2 bases from V and 4 bases from J, with 11 bases between. Germline V lookup: CDR1 KGHSH, CDR2 LQKENI. This CDR3 region has 14 residues. The CDR3 region is CASSPGGGGTEAFF. CDR3 nucleotide sequence: TGTGCCAGCTCACCAGGGGGCGGTGGCACTGAAGCTTTCTTT.

This chain uses TRBV7-9 with TRBJ1-4; D is ambiguous. This CDR3 contains 18 residues. Germline lookup yields CDR1 SEHNR and CDR2 FQNEAQ (reference sequence). V shed 0 bases and J shed 0 bases, with 14 bases lying between them. The CDR3 protein is CASSLALRVDATNEKLFF. As DNA, the CDR3 is TGTGCCAGCAGCTTAGCATTAAGAGTAGATGCAACTAATGAAAAACTGTTTTTT.

V and J are TRBV6-1 and TRBJ2-3; TRBD1 aligns across 8 bases. This CDR3 comprises 14 residues. CDR1 MNHNS and CDR2 SASEGT come from the germline V gene. V trimming: 3 bases; J trimming: 4 bases; junction bases outside the gene matches: 3. The CDR3 spells CASSDQGAADTQYF. The CDR3 coding sequence is TGTGCCAGCAGTGATCAGGGGGCAGCAGATACGCAGTATTTT.